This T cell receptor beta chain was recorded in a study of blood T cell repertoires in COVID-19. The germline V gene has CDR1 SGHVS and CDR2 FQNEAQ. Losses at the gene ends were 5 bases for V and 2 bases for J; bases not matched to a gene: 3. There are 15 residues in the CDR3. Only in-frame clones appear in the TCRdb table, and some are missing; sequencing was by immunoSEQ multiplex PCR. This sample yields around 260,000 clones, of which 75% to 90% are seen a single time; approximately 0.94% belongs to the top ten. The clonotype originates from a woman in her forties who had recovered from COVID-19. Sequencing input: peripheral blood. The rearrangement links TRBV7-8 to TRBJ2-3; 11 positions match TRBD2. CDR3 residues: CASSTLAGVTDTQYF. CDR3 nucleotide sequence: TGTGCCAGCAGCACACTAGCGGGGGTCACAGATACGCAGTATTTT.